Each of the 20 T cell receptor beta chains below was sequenced from the same sample in a study of shared clonotypes between healthy human individuals. Sequenced by immunoSEQ multiplex PCR; TCRdb stores in-frame clones only, minus some. There are about 2.2 million clones in the sample; about 94% occur only once, and roughly 1.7% lies in the top ten. Naive-designated CD8 cells lacked CD45RO, were positively enriched for CCR7, and omitted terminally differentiated effector memory CD45RA+ cells. The sequencing sample was made of naive CD8+ T cells from PBMCs. The source of these receptors is a man aged 18-30 years in good health. Some clones in this sample may be carry-over from other donors' samples.

The chain has TRBV30 and TRBJ1-1, with D maybe TRBD1 (5 bases). CDR3 length: 14 amino acids. Germline V gene lookup returns CDR1 GTSNPN and CDR2 SVGIG (reference sequence). V shed 2 bases and J shed 4 bases, with 14 bases lying between them. CDR3 region: CAWSLRGVSTEAFF. The CDR3 coding sequence is TGTGCCTGGAGTTTACGGGGGGTTAGCACTGAAGCTTTCTTT.

V usage is TRBV28 and J usage is TRBJ2-7, with D possibly being TRBD1 or TRBD2 (5 bases each). Germline CDR1 and CDR2: MDHEN and SYDVKM. The CDR3 has 15 amino acids. V lost 6 bases and J 0 bases, leaving 15 bases between the germline ends. CDR3 loop: CASSRITGTSYEQYF. The CDR3 bases are TGTGCCAGCAGCCGGATAACCGGGACCTCCTACGAGCAGTACTTC.

Comments on this clone: Other DNA sequences within the sample encode an identical CDR3. DNA for the CDR3: TGTGCCAGCAGTCGCGGGGACAATGAGCAGTTCTTC. Protein: CASSRGDNEQFF. The chain uses TRBV27 and TRBJ2-1, with D maybe TRBD2 (6 bases). The CDR3 runs 12 residues. Trimming removed 5 bases at V and 5 bases at J, with 7 bases between. Per the germline V gene, CDR1 is MNHEY and CDR2 is SMNVEV (reference sequence).

The chain recombines TRBV9 with TRBJ2-5, with D possibly called TRBD1 or TRBD2 (5 bases each). The CDR3 consists of 15 residues. The V gene lost 7 bases and the J gene lost 0 bases, with 16 bases spanning the gap. Germline CDR1 SGDLS, CDR2 YYNGEE. This CDR3 reads CASCSREADQETQYF. CDR3 nucleotides: TGTGCCAGCTGCTCCAGGGAAGCGGACCAAGAGACCCAGTACTTC.

CDR3 sequence (DNA): TGTGCCAGCAGCTTAGGTCGGGGCGGCACTGAAAAACTGTTTTTT. This codes for CASSLGRGGTEKLFF. The rearrangement joins TRBV7-8 to TRBJ1-4, with TRBD1 as a possible D gene (5 bases). CDR1 and CDR2 (germline): SGHVS, FQNEAQ. V lost 1 base to trimming and J lost 7 bases, with 13 bases between them. The CDR3 sequence is 15 residues long. The full variable domain, in which reference TRBV7-8 and TRBJ1-4 provide the parts outside the CDR3, is GAGVSQSPRYKVAKRGQDVALRCDPISGHVSLFWYQQALGQGPEFLTYFQNEAQLDKSGLPSDRFFAERPEGSVSTLKIQRTQQEDSAVYLCASSLGRGGTEKLFFGSGTQLSVL.

This chain links TRBV29-1 with TRBJ2-3; 9 nucleotides match TRBD2. The germline gives CDR1 SQVTM, CDR2 ANQGSEA. V lost 4 bases to trimming and J lost 2 bases; unmatched junction nucleotides: 7. CDR3 length: 15 residues. Written as DNA, the CDR3 is TGCAGCGTTGGCGAGACTAGCGGATACACAGATACGCAGTATTTT. As protein: CSVGETSGYTDTQYF.

The chain carries TRBV7-8 and TRBJ1-5; D possibly corresponds to TRBD1 (5 bases). The CDR3 totals 17 residues. Trimming pared 1 base from V and 1 base from J, leaving 14 bases between. Germline CDR1 and CDR2: SGHVS and FQNEAQ. The CDR3: CASSLGQWTPSNQPQHF. Here the CDR3 DNA reads TGTGCCAGCAGCTTAGGTCAGTGGACACCCAGCAATCAGCCCCAGCATTTT. Complete variable domain (other parts from reference TRBV7-8 and TRBJ1-5): GAGVSQSPRYKVAKRGQDVALRCDPISGHVSLFWYQQALGQGPEFLTYFQNEAQLDKSGLPSDRFFAERPEGSVSTLKIQRTQQEDSAVYLCASSLGQWTPSNQPQHFGDGTRLSIL.

The rearrangement links TRBV29-1 to TRBJ2-7; D is possibly TRBD2 (6 bases). The CDR3 is 13 residues long. The V end was cut by 7 bases, the J end by 3 bases, with 16 bases between. Germline CDR1 SQVTM, CDR2 ANQGSEA. The CDR3 coding sequence is TGCAGCGCCATGGGGGGATCGCTCTACGAGCAGTACTTC. Protein sequence: CSAMGGSLYEQYF.

The gene calls are TRBV19 and TRBJ1-2; TRBD1 is a possible D gene (5 bases). CDR1 LNHDA and CDR2 SQIVND come from the germline V gene (reference sequence). Trimming left V 1 base short and J 2 bases short, with 11 bases between. The CDR3 spans 15 residues. The CDR3 is CASSIARGLNYGYTF. In DNA, the CDR3 is TGTGCCAGTAGTATAGCTAGGGGACTGAACTATGGCTACACCTTC.

This clone has only one observation. The chain uses TRBV27 and TRBJ2-1; TRBD2 aligns across 12 bases. The CDR3 consists of 15 residues. Looked up from germline, CDR1 is MNHEY and CDR2 is SMNVEV (reference sequence). Unmatched junction bases numbered 6, after V lost 5 bases and J lost 7 bases. The CDR3 DNA reads as TGTGCCAGCAGTCTAACCGGGACTAGCGGGAATGAGCAGTTCTTC. Protein: CASSLTGTSGNEQFF.

The rearrangement links TRBV9 to TRBJ2-7, with D unresolved. V was clipped by 4 bases and J by 0 bases, with 8 bases between them. The CDR3 covers 13 residues. Germline CDR1 reads SGDLS; CDR2 reads YYNGEE. In DNA form, the CDR3 reads TGTGCCAGCAGCCCCGCCCGCTCCTACGAGCAGTACTTC. Translation: CASSPARSYEQYF.

CDR3 bases: TGTGCCAGCAGCTTAGGGCAGGGCCTGGGAAATGGCTACACCTTC. Protein: CASSLGQGLGNGYTF. The chain carries TRBV7-8 and TRBJ1-2; the D gene is possibly TRBD1 (5 bases). Germline V gene lookup returns CDR1 SGHVS and CDR2 FQNEAQ. Trimming cost V 1 base and J 6 bases, with 15 bases left between them. The CDR3 is 15 residues long.

This clone came up once. The rearrangement joins TRBV25-1 to TRBJ2-1; TRBD2 matches 7 bases. The ends lost 3 bases at V and 0 bases at J; junction bases unmatched: 5. The germline gives CDR1 MGHDK, CDR2 SYGVNS. The CDR3 covers 16 residues. In DNA, the CDR3 is TGTGCCAGCAGTGACCCTACTAGCGCCTCCTACAATGAGCAGTTCTTC. Translation: CASSDPTSASYNEQFF.

This sequence joins TRBV29-1 and TRBJ2-1, with a weak D call TRBD1 (6 bases). Looked up from germline, CDR1 is SQVTM and CDR2 is ANQGSEA. The CDR3 has 13 amino acids. Trimming pared 5 bases from V and 4 bases from J, leaving 12 bases between. DNA for the CDR3: TGCAGCGTTCCTGCAGGGACATACAATGAGCAGTTCTTC. Residues: CSVPAGTYNEQFF.

The chain links TRBV13 to TRBJ1-1; no definite D call. CDR1 is PRHDT, CDR2 FYEKMQ, per germline (reference sequence). The CDR3 loop spans 13 amino acids. V gave up 5 bases and J gave up 0 bases, with 7 bases separating them. The CDR3 DNA is TGTGCCAGCAGCCCCCCCATGAACACTGAAGCTTTCTTT. Amino acid sequence: CASSPPMNTEAFF. The entire variable domain, with the rest obtained from reference TRBV13 and TRBJ1-1, is as follows: AAGVIQSPRHLIKEKRETATLKCYPIPRHDTVYWYQQGPGQDPQFLISFYEKMQSDKGSIPDRFSAQQFSDYHSELNMSSLELGDSALYFCASSPPMNTEAFFGQGTRLTVV.

This sequence joins TRBV13 and TRBJ2-2, with TRBD2 matching over 9 bases. Germline lookup yields CDR1 PRHDT and CDR2 FYEKMQ (reference sequence). The CDR3 contains 15 residues. J was trimmed by 1 base and V by 5 bases; bases with no gene match: 2. The DNA of the CDR3 is TGTGCCAGCAGCCTAGCGGGGCTGAACACCGGGGAGCTGTTTTTT. It specifies CASSLAGLNTGELFF. Full variable domain (remainder filled in from reference TRBV13 and TRBJ2-2): AAGVIQSPRHLIKEKRETATLKCYPIPRHDTVYWYQQGPGQDPQFLISFYEKMQSDKGSIPDRFSAQQFSDYHSELNMSSLELGDSALYFCASSLAGLNTGELFFGEGSRLTVL.

The chain employs TRBV2 and TRBJ2-3; D is possibly TRBD1 (6 bases). The V and J ends lost 11 bases and 3 bases respectively, with 18 bases between them. CDR3 length equals 14 residues. CDR1 is SNHLY and CDR2 is FYNNEI in the germline V gene. CDR3 sequence reads: CALVGTSRTDTQYF. The CDR3 DNA follows: TGTGCCCTCGTCGGGACATCTAGGACAGATACGCAGTATTTT.

The chain has TRBV2 and TRBJ2-3, with D perhaps matching TRBD1 or TRBD2 (6 bases each). The V gene lost 8 bases and the J gene lost 5 bases, with 14 bases spanning the gap. Germline V gives CDR1 SNHLY, CDR2 FYNNEI. The CDR3 runs to 13 residues. CDR3 in amino acids: CASAGGRRDTQYF. CDR3 DNA sequence: TGTGCCAGCGCCGGGGGCAGGCGAGATACGCAGTATTTT. The variable domain in full, with the rest retrieved from reference TRBV2 and TRBJ2-3, is EPEVTQTPSHQVTQMGQEVILRCVPISNHLYFYWYRQILGQKVEFLVSFYNNEISEKSEIFDDQFSVERPDGSNFTLKIRSTKLEDSAMYFCASAGGRRDTQYFGPGTRLTVL.

The chain employs TRBV28 and TRBJ1-4; D might be TRBD1 (6 bases). Germline V CDR1 and CDR2: MDHEN, SYDVKM. Trimming took 6 bases from V and 0 from J, leaving 17 bases between them. The CDR3 consists of 17 residues. The DNA of the CDR3 is TGTGCCAGCAGCTCCCTCGGGACATTCGCAACTAATGAAAAACTGTTTTTT. Translating gives CASSSLGTFATNEKLFF.

Of note for this clone: Other DNA sequences in the same sample also yield this CDR3. This chain connects TRBV7-9 to TRBJ1-2; D gene uncertain. The CDR3 has 13 amino acids. Trimming removed 5 bases at V and 8 bases at J, with 15 bases between. Germline values: CDR1 SEHNR, CDR2 FQNEAQ (reference sequence). CDR3 sequence (DNA): TGTGCCAGCAGCCTCGGGCCCGGCGGGGGCTACACCTTC. It yields the protein CASSLGPGGGYTF.